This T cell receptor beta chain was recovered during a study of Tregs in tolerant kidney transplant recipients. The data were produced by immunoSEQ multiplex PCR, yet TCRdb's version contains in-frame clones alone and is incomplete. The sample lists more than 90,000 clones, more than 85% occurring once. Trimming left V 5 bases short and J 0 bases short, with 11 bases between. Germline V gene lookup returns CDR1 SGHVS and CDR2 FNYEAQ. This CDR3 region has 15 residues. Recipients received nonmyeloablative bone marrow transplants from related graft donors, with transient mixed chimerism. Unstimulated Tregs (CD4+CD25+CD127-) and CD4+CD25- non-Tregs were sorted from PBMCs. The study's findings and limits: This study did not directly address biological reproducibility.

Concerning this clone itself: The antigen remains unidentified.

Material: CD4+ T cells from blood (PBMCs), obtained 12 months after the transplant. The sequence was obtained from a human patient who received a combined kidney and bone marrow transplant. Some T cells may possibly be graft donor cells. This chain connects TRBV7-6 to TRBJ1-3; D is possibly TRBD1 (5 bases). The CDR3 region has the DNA TGTGCCAGCAGCCCACCAGGGCTCTCTGGAAACACCATATATTTT. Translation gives CASSPPGLSGNTIYF. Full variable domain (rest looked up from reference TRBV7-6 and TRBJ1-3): GAGVSQSPRYKVTKRGQDVALRCDPISGHVSLYWYRQALGQGPEFLTYFNYEAQQDKSGLPNDRFSAERPEGSISTLTIQRTEQRDSAMYRCASSPPGLSGNTIYFGEGSWLTVV.